This is a list of T cell receptor beta chains from one sample in a study of blood T cell repertoires in COVID-19. The table came from immunoSEQ multiplex PCR; TCRdb's copy has only in-frame clones and leaves some out. The sample consists of a few hundred thousand clones, around 80% of them appearing once. Source material: peripheral blood. The origin of the receptors is a woman younger than 30 with acute or convalescent COVID-19. Each CDR3 is given with its conserved first and last residue. Each record gives: J gene, CDR3 length, D gene, V gene, clone size, CDR3 protein, CDR3 DNA. The D gene is left open where the match is weak. Only some rows state a clone size, as once, few, many or a class for expanded clones.

>TRBJ2-3|14|.|TRBV7-9|.
CASSFVRGTDTQYF
TGTGCCAGCAGCTTTGTCCGGGGTACAGATACGCAGTATTTT
>TRBJ1-2|14|TRBD1|TRBV5-1|.
CASSPGTGGDGYTF
TGCGCCAGCAGCCCAGGGACAGGGGGCGATGGCTACACCTTC
>TRBJ1-1|12|.|TRBV19|.
CASSPRNTEAFF
TGTGCCAGTAGTCCCAGGAACACTGAAGCTTTCTTT
>TRBJ1-3|15|.|TRBV5-1|.
CASSFGDNGGNTIYF
TGCGCCAGCAGCTTCGGGGACAACGGTGGAAACACCATATATTTT
>TRBJ2-1|16|TRBD2|TRBV13|once
CASSTWTSGPYNEQFF
TGTGCCAGCAGCACTTGGACTAGCGGCCCCTACAATGAGCAGTTCTTC
>TRBJ1-1|13|.|TRBV15|.
CATAMRANTEAFF
TGTGCCACCGCGATGCGGGCGAACACTGAAGCTTTCTTT
>TRBJ2-7|15|.|TRBV27|.
CASSLRVGGSYEQYF
TGTGCCAGCAGTTTAAGAGTCGGGGGAAGCTACGAGCAGTACTTC
>TRBJ1-1|14|.|TRBV29-1|.
CSVEDPGWITEAFF
TGCAGCGTTGAAGATCCGGGGTGGATCACTGAAGCTTTCTTT
>TRBJ2-2|16|.|TRBV5-1|.
CASSLAGVENTGELFF
TGCGCCAGCAGCTTGGCCGGGGTCGAGAACACCGGGGAGCTGTTTTTT
>TRBJ2-3|14|TRBD2|TRBV27|.
CASSQTSGTDTQYF
TGTGCCAGCAGCCAGACTAGCGGCACAGATACGCAGTATTTT
>TRBJ2-2|15|TRBD1|TRBV11-1|.
CASSRQGRATGELFF
TGTGCCAGCAGTCGACAGGGTAGGGCCACCGGGGAGCTGTTTTTT
>TRBJ2-4|16|.|TRBV18|.
CASSPEIQGVKNIQYF
TGTGCCAGCTCACCCGAAATACAGGGAGTCAAAAACATTCAGTACTTC
>TRBJ2-7|13|TRBD1|TRBV3-1/TRBV3-2|.
CASSRTGRNEQYF
TGTGCCAGCAGCCGGACAGGGAGGAACGAGCAGTACTTC
>TRBJ2-1|14|.|TRBV18|.
CASSPSGSHNEQFF
TGTGCCAGCTCACCTTCGGGATCGCACAATGAGCAGTTCTTC
>TRBJ2-7|15|TRBD2|TRBV5-1|.
CASSLGGLAGDEQYF
TGCGCCAGCAGCTTGGGGGGACTAGCGGGAGACGAGCAGTACTTC
>TRBJ1-1|15|TRBD1|TRBV19|once
CASSIFTGGTGEAFF
TGTGCCAGTAGTATTTTCACAGGGGGAACGGGTGAAGCTTTCTTT
>TRBJ2-1|17|TRBD2|TRBV6-2/TRBV6-3|.
CASSYSGTSGMGNEQFF
TGTGCCAGCAGTTACTCGGGTACTAGCGGGATGGGGAATGAGCAGTTCTTC
>TRBJ1-4|11|.|TRBV12-3/TRBV12-4|.
CASRTTRKLFF
TGTGCCAGCAGGACAACTCGAAAACTGTTTTTT
>TRBJ1-5|17|TRBD1|TRBV19|.
CASSMGGGQGSAQPQHF
TGTGCCAGTAGTATGGGGGGAGGACAGGGATCGGCTCAGCCCCAGCATTTT